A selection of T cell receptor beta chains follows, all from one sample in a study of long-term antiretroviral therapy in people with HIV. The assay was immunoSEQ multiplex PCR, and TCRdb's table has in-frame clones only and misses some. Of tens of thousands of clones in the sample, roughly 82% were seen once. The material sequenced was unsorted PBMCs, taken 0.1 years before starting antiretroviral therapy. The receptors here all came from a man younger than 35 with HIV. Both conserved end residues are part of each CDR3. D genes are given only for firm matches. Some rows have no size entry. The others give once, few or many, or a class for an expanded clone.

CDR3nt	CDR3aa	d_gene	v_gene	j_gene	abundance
TGCGCCAGCAGCTTGGGCCGGGCTTCCAACACCGGGGAGCTGTTTTTT	CASSLGRASNTGELFF	NA	TRBV5-1	TRBJ2-2	once
TGTGCCAGCAGCTTAGATTGGGGGGGCAGGTATGGCTACACCTTC	CASSLDWGGRYGYTF	NA	TRBV11-2	TRBJ1-2	NA
TGTGCCAGCAGTTTGGGGGGGGCATCCGAAGCTTTCTTT	CASSLGGASEAFF	NA	TRBV27	TRBJ1-1	NA
TGCGCCAGCAGCTTGAATAGCGGGGGGGCGGGTGAGCAGTTCTTC	CASSLNSGGAGEQFF	TRBD2	TRBV5-1	TRBJ2-1	NA
TGTGCCACCGACCCCGACACAGATACGCAGTATTTT	CATDPDTDTQYF	NA	TRBV7-9	TRBJ2-3	NA
TGTGCCAGCGGGGGAGGCGAGCAGTACTTC	CASGGGEQYF	NA	TRBV9	TRBJ2-7	NA
TGCGCCAGCAGCTTGAAGGGAACAGCTAACTATGGCTACACCTTC	CASSLKGTANYGYTF	NA	TRBV5-1	TRBJ1-2	NA
TGTGCCACCAGCAGAGATTTTACGACGATTAATGAAAAACTGTTTTTT	CATSRDFTTINEKLFF	NA	TRBV15	TRBJ1-4	NA
TGTGCCACCAAAGGGACAGGGGTAACAGATACGCAGTATTTT	CATKGTGVTDTQYF	TRBD1	TRBV6-4	TRBJ2-3	NA
TGTGCCAGCAGCCACTTAGTCGCTGTGGAGAGGGCCTACGAGCAGTACTTC	CASSHLVAVERAYEQYF	NA	TRBV7-9	TRBJ2-7	NA
TGTGCCAGCAGCCCCAGTGCGAACACCGGGGAGCTGTTTTTT	CASSPSANTGELFF	NA	TRBV7-3	TRBJ2-2	once
TGTGCCAGCACCCCCACCGAGACCCAGTACTTC	CASTPTETQYF	NA	TRBV11-2	TRBJ2-5	NA
TGTGCCAGCAGTTACCTTAACACAGATACGCAGTATTTT	CASSYLNTDTQYF	NA	TRBV6-5	TRBJ2-3	NA
TGTGCCAGTACCCACGATCTCAATCAGCCCCAGCATTTT	CASTHDLNQPQHF	NA	TRBV19	TRBJ1-5	NA
TGTGCCAGTAGGGAGGGGATACTAGGGGAGCTGTTTTTT	CASREGILGELFF	NA	TRBV19	TRBJ2-2	few
TGTGCCAGCTCCCTCAGAGATGGTGGGCAAGAGACCCAGTACTTC	CASSLRDGGQETQYF	NA	TRBV18	TRBJ2-5	NA
TGTGCCATCAGTGAGGGCCGGAACACTGAAGCTTTCTTT	CAISEGRNTEAFF	NA	TRBV10-3	TRBJ1-1	NA
TGCGCCAGCAGCCAAGGGGTCACAGGGGACTACGAGCAGTACTTC	CASSQGVTGDYEQYF	TRBD1	TRBV4-1	TRBJ2-7	NA
TGTGCCAGCAGCCAAGCTCTTTTACAGGGCTGGGATGAAAAACTGTTTTTT	CASSQALLQGWDEKLFF	NA	TRBV4-2	TRBJ1-4	NA
TGTGCCAGCAGTGACGGAGGAGGGACGCAGTATTTT	CASSDGGGTQYF	NA	TRBV6-1	TRBJ2-3	NA
TGCAGCGTTGAAGATCGTAAAGGGCCGGGGGGCTACACCTTC	CSVEDRKGPGGYTF	NA	TRBV29-1	TRBJ1-2	NA
TGCGCCAGCAGCTTTGGCCCGGTGGGGGGGCCCAATGAGCAGTTCTTC	CASSFGPVGGPNEQFF	NA	TRBV5-1	TRBJ2-1	once
TGTGCCAGCAGTTACCTGGGAGGAAACACCATATATTTT	CASSYLGGNTIYF	NA	TRBV6-5	TRBJ1-3	few
TGCGCCAGCAGCCCAGACGGGCGCAAGCAGTACTTC	CASSPDGRKQYF	NA	TRBV4-3	TRBJ2-7	NA
TGTGCCAGCGTCCACCGGGGGGGGAGCGAAGCTTTCTTT	CASVHRGGSEAFF	NA	TRBV4-2	TRBJ1-1	NA
TGTGCCAGCAGGGGAGACCGGGACAGGGCGTACGAGCAGTACTTC	CASRGDRDRAYEQYF	TRBD1	TRBV25-1	TRBJ2-7	NA
TGTGCCAGCAGTCCGCGTTCCGGGACCAAAGGGGCTTTCTTT	CASSPRSGTKGAFF	NA	TRBV27	TRBJ1-1	NA
TGCAGCGTTGGTGGCGGGGATGTACAAGAGACCCAGTACTTC	CSVGGGDVQETQYF	NA	TRBV29-1	TRBJ2-5	NA
TGTGCCACGACGTCCGGGGGCTACTATAATTCACCCCTCCACTTT	CATTSGGYYNSPLHF	NA	TRBV30	TRBJ1-6	NA
TGTGCCAGCAGCGTAGCACTCGTAGAGACCCAGTACTTC	CASSVALVETQYF	NA	TRBV9	TRBJ2-5	NA
TGTGCCAGCAGCCCTAGGGAGTTAGGCAACTACGAGCAGTACTTC	CASSPRELGNYEQYF	NA	TRBV11-2	TRBJ2-7	NA
TGTGCCAGCTCACCCCAGGGGGGCAGCAATCAGCCCCAGCATTTT	CASSPQGGSNQPQHF	TRBD1	TRBV18	TRBJ1-5	NA
TGTGCCAGCAGCCGCGGGTGGCGGGGGGCCGCCAGCTCCTACGAGCAGTACTTC	CASSRGWRGAASSYEQYF	TRBD2	TRBV7-8	TRBJ2-7	NA
TGCGCCAGCAGCTTGGCCGGGACAGGGAACGGAGCTGGAAACACCATATATTTT	CASSLAGTGNGAGNTIYF	TRBD1	TRBV5-1	TRBJ1-3	NA
TGTGCCAGCAGTGCCCCACGGGGACTAAAGGCGGATACGCAGTATTTT	CASSAPRGLKADTQYF	TRBD2	TRBV25-1	TRBJ2-3	once
TGTGCCAGCAGTCACCGATGGGGGGCCCCCTACAATGAGCAGTTCTTC	CASSHRWGAPYNEQFF	NA	TRBV27	TRBJ2-1	NA
TGCGCCACCAGTAGGGGTTTTAGTAACACTGAAGCTTTCTTT	CATSRGFSNTEAFF	NA	TRBV5-1	TRBJ1-1	NA
TGTGCCACGTCCGGACAGCCTAATGAAAAACTGTTTTTT	CATSGQPNEKLFF	NA	TRBV2	TRBJ1-4	once
TGTGCCAGCAGCTTTGGGGCCTACGAGCAGTACTTC	CASSFGAYEQYF	NA	TRBV5-6	TRBJ2-7	NA
TGTGCTAGTGGCCCTGGGCTCACCCTTTTGAATGAGCAGTTCTTC	CASGPGLTLLNEQFF	NA	TRBV12-5	TRBJ2-1	NA
TGCGCCAGCAGCGCAACAGGGGGCGCGGGAACTGAAGCTTTCTTT	CASSATGGAGTEAFF	TRBD1	TRBV5-1	TRBJ1-1	NA
TGTGCCAGTAGTATACAGGGGGCTATCGCTGAAGCTTTCTTT	CASSIQGAIAEAFF	TRBD1	TRBV19	TRBJ1-1	NA
TGTGCCAGTAGTATAGAGGGGACAGGGGCTTATGGCTACACCTTC	CASSIEGTGAYGYTF	TRBD1	TRBV19	TRBJ1-2	few
TGTGCCAGCAGCGTAACAGGGCGGTATGGCTACACCTTC	CASSVTGRYGYTF	NA	TRBV9	TRBJ1-2	NA
TGCAGCGTGACGATTGGGGGCGGCACTGAAGCTTTCTTT	CSVTIGGGTEAFF	NA	TRBV29-1	TRBJ1-1	NA
TGTGCCTCGCGGAGGGAACTTAACTATGGCTACACCTTC	CASRRELNYGYTF	NA	TRBV18	TRBJ1-2	NA
TGTGCCAGCAGTGATCATCTGAGCACAGATACGCAGTATTTT	CASSDHLSTDTQYF	NA	TRBV2	TRBJ2-3	NA
TGTGCCAGCAGCGTATCTGGAGGGCAGGGGGGAAAACTGTTTTTT	CASSVSGGQGGKLFF	TRBD1	TRBV9	TRBJ1-4	NA
TGCGCCAGCAGCTTGGAGGCCCTAGAAGGCTACACCTTC	CASSLEALEGYTF	NA	TRBV5-1	TRBJ1-2	NA
TGTGCCAGCACCGCCTGGGGGTCTGGCGGAAACACCATATATTTT	CASTAWGSGGNTIYF	NA	TRBV5-4	TRBJ1-3	NA
TGTGCCAGCAGTTTATTAGGGGTTCGGGAGACCCAGTACTTC	CASSLLGVRETQYF	NA	TRBV27	TRBJ2-5	NA
TGTGCCAGCACAGGGCGGGAGGTCTCCTACAATGAGCAGTTCTTC	CASTGREVSYNEQFF	TRBD2	TRBV6-1	TRBJ2-1	NA